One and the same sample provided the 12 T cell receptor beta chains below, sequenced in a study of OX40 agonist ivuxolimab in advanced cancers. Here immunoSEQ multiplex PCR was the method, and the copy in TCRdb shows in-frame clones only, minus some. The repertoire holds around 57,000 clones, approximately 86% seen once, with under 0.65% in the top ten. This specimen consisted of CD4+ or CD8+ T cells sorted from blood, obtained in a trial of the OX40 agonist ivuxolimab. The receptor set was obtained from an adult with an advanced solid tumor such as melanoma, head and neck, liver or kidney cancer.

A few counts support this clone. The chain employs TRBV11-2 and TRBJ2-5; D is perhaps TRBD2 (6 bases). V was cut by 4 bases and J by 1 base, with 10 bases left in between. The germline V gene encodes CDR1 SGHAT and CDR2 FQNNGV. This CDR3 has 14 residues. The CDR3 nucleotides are TGTGCCAGCAGCTCGGCGGGGCTCCAAGAGACCCAGTACTTC. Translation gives CASSSAGLQETQYF.

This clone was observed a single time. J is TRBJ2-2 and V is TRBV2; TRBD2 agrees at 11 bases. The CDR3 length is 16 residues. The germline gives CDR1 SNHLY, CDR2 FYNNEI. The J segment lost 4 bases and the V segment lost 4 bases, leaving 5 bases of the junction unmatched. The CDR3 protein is CASSGLAGGSTGELFF. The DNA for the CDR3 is TGTGCCAGCAGTGGGCTAGCGGGAGGTAGCACCGGGGAGCTGTTTTTT.

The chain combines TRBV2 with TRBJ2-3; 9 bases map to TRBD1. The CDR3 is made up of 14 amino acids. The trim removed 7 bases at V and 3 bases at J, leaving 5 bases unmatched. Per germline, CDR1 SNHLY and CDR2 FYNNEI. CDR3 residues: CASTSTGGTDTQYF. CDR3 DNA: TGTGCCAGCACTTCGACAGGGGGGACAGATACGCAGTATTTT.

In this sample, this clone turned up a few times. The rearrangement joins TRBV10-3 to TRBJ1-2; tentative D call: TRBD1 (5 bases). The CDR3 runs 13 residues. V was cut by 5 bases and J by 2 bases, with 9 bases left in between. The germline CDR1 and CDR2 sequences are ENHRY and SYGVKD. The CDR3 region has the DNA TGTGCCATCAGTCCCAGGGACAACTATGGCTACACCTTC. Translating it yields CAISPRDNYGYTF.

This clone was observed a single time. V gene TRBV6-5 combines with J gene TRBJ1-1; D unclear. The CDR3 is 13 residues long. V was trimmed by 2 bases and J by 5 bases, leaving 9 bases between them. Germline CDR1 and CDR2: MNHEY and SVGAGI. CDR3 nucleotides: TGTGCCAGCAGTTACGTTCGGATGACTGAAGCTTTCTTT. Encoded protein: CASSYVRMTEAFF.

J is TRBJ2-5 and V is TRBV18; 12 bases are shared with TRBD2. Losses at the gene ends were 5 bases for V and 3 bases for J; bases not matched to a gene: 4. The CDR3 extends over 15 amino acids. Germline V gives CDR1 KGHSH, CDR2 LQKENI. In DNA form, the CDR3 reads TGTGCCAGCTCATCACTAGCGGGAGGCAAAGAGACCCAGTACTTC. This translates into CASSSLAGGKETQYF.

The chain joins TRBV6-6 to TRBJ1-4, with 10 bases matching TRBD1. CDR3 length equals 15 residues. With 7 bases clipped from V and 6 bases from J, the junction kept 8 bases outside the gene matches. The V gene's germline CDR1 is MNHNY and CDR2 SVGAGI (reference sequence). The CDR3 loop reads CASIPTGGADEKLFF. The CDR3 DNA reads TGTGCCAGCATTCCGACAGGGGGCGCAGATGAAAAACTGTTTTTT.

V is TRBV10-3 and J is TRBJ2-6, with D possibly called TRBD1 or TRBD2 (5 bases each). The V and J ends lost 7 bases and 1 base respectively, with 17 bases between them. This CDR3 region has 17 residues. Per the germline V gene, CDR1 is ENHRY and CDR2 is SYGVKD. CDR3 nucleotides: TGTGCCATCACTCCGGACTTAGGGGAATCTGGGGCCAACGTCCTGACTTTC. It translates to CAITPDLGESGANVLTF.

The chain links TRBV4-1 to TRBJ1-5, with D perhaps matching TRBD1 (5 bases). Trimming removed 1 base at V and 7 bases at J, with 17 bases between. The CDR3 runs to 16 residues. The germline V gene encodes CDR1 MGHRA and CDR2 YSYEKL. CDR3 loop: CASSQGGARGPQPQHF. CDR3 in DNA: TGCGCCAGCAGCCAAGGAGGGGCGCGGGGCCCGCAGCCCCAGCATTTT.

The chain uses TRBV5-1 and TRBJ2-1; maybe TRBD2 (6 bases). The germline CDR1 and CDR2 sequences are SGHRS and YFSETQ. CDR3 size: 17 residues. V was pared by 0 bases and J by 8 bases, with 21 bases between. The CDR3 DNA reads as TGCGCCAGCAGCTTGGAGGGGATCGGCGGGAATTTAGATGAGCAGTTCTTC. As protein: CASSLEGIGGNLDEQFF.

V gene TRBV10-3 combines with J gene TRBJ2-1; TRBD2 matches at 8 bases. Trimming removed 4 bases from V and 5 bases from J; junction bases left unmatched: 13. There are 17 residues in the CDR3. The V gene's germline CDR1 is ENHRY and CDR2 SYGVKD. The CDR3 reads CAISGDWERRGDNEQFF. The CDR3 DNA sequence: TGTGCCATCAGTGGTGACTGGGAGAGGCGGGGGGACAATGAGCAGTTCTTC.

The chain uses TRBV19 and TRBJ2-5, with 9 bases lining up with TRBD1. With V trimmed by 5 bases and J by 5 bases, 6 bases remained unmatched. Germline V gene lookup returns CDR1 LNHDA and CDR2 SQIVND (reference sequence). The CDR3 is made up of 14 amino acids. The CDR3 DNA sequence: TGTGCCAGTAGTTCAACAGGGGGCGCGGAGACCCAGTACTTC. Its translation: CASSSTGGAETQYF. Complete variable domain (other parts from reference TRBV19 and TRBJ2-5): DGGITQSPKYLFRKEGQNVTLSCEQNLNHDAMYWYRQDPGQGLRLIYYSQIVNDFQKGDIAEGYSVSREKKESFPLTVTSAQKNPTAFYLCASSSTGGAETQYFGPGTRLLVL.